This T cell receptor beta chain was retrieved from a study of T-cell memory formation after mild COVID-19. TCRdb independently ran MiXCR on the 5' RACE reads; one entry per CDR3 protein. The sample gives a few hundred thousand distinct CDR3 sequences, around 15% of which show up once; around 23% is in the top ten. The specimen sequenced was PBMCs or a T cell subset sorted from them (not recorded which). The origin of this receptor is a man younger than 30 who had mild COVID-19 (a few samples of this study predate the infection). Cell type and time point are not known.

The CDR3 protein is CSVADTGGTPEAFF. CDR3 in DNA: TGCAGCGTTGCAGACACGGGGGGAACCCCTGAAGCTTTCTTT. The V and J genes are TRBV29-1 and TRBJ1-1, with D tentatively TRBD1 (5 bases). The V and J ends lost 4 bases and 6 bases respectively, with 18 bases between them. CDR3 length equals 14 residues. Germline V lookup: CDR1 SQVTM, CDR2 ANQGSEA. Together with reference TRBV29-1 and TRBJ1-1, the CDR3 gives the full variable domain: SAVISQKPSRDICQRGTSLTIQCQVDSQVTMMFWYRQQPGQSLTLIATANQGSEATYESGFVIDKFPISRPNLTFSTLTVSNMSPEDSSIYLCSVADTGGTPEAFFGQGTRLTVV.